A selection of T cell receptor beta chains follows, all from one sample in a study of TIL therapy for anti-PD-1-resistant metastatic lung cancer. The method was immunoSEQ multiplex PCR; TCRdb's version includes in-frame clones alone and lacks a portion of them. The sample carries approximately 27,000 clones, roughly 72% recorded once. Sequenced here: tumor tissue, sampled at baseline. The origin of the receptors is a person aged 25-79 years with non-small cell lung cancer. The CDR3 runs from the conserved cysteine through the conserved F or W. The D gene is left open where the match is weak. Clone size is shown for a subset of rows, as once, few, many or a class of expanded clone.

TRBJ1-2,TRBV19,NA,NA,CASSPATANYGYTF,TGTGCCAGTAGTCCCGCGACCGCTAACTATGGCTACACCTTC
TRBJ2-5,TRBV9,TRBD2,NA,CASSVQAGRVGETQYF,TGTGCCAGCAGCGTACAGGCAGGGAGGGTAGGAGAGACCCAGTACTTC
TRBJ1-2,TRBV27,NA,NA,CASAEIASGTYMF,TGTGCCAGCGCCGAGATCGCGTCCGGGACATATATGTTC
TRBJ2-5,TRBV12-5,NA,NA,CASGLAGLQETQYF,TGTGCTAGTGGTTTGGCGGGGCTTCAAGAGACCCAGTACTTC
TRBJ2-3,TRBV6-6,NA,NA,CASADPTDTQYF,TGTGCCAGCGCTGACCCCACAGATACGCAGTATTTT
TRBJ1-1,TRBV7-9,NA,NA,CASSYGQITEAFF,TGTGCCAGCAGCTATGGACAGATCACTGAAGCTTTCTTT
TRBJ2-7,TRBV18,NA,NA,CASSPPLNYEQYF,TGTGCCAGCTCACCACCCTTAAACTACGAGCAGTACTTC
TRBJ2-3,TRBV27,TRBD2,NA,CATKRTSGGGGKDTQYF,TGTGCCACAAAACGGACTAGCGGGGGAGGAGGGAAAGATACGCAGTATTTT
TRBJ1-2,TRBV6-1,NA,NA,CASSRAERGYGYTF,TGTGCCAGCAGTCGTGCGGAACGCGGCTATGGCTACACCTTC
TRBJ1-5,TRBV27,NA,NA,CASSYWGLGQPQHF,TGTGCCAGCAGTTACTGGGGGCTGGGTCAGCCCCAGCATTTT
TRBJ2-7,TRBV4-1,TRBD2,once,CASSQGGTSGAYYEQYF,TGCGCCAGCAGCCAAGGGGGGACTAGCGGGGCTTACTACGAGCAGTACTTC
TRBJ1-1,TRBV10-3,NA,NA,CAISESGGLGTEAFF,TGTGCCATCAGTGAGTCGGGGGGCCTGGGGACTGAAGCTTTCTTT
TRBJ2-5,TRBV5-5,NA,NA,CASSLDGTGQETQYF,TGTGCCAGCAGCTTGGACGGGACGGGACAAGAGACCCAGTACTTC
TRBJ2-5,TRBV7-7,TRBD2,few,CASSLASGGQETQYF,TGTGCTAGCAGCTTAGCTAGCGGGGGGCAAGAGACCCAGTACTTC
TRBJ1-5,TRBV6-1,TRBD1,NA,CASSGGTAYQPQHF,TGTGCCAGCAGTGGCGGGACAGCCTATCAGCCCCAGCATTTT
TRBJ2-7,TRBV12-5,NA,medium-sized,CASGSPTDSYEQYF,TGTGCTAGTGGTTCCCCGACAGACTCCTACGAGCAGTACTTC
TRBJ2-1,TRBV11-2,TRBD2,NA,CASSLVRTSGGSIEQFF,TGTGCCAGCAGCTTAGTGAGGACTAGCGGGGGGTCCATAGAGCAGTTCTTC
TRBJ2-5,TRBV6-6,TRBD2,NA,CASTQGAGGNQETQYF,TGTGCCAGCACCCAAGGAGCGGGGGGCAACCAAGAGACCCAGTACTTC
TRBJ2-2,TRBV2,TRBD2,NA,CASSVRGGTGELFF,TGTGCCAGCAGTGTCCGGGGGGGCACCGGGGAGCTGTTTTTT
TRBJ1-1,TRBV9,TRBD1,NA,CASSPSGDRNTEAFF,TGTGCCAGCAGCCCTAGCGGGGACAGGAACACTGAAGCTTTCTTT
TRBJ2-1,TRBV4-3,NA,NA,CASSPPSLVGPNEQFF,TGCGCCAGCAGCCCACCTAGTCTGGTTGGCCCTAATGAGCAGTTCTTC
TRBJ1-2,TRBV9,NA,few,CASSTPTGPGGYTF,TGTGCCAGCAGCACACCTACAGGGCCCGGTGGCTACACCTTC
TRBJ2-7,TRBV19,NA,NA,CASSRGDSRHEQYF,TGTGCCAGCAGTCGGGGGGACAGTCGCCACGAGCAGTACTTC
TRBJ2-5,TRBV19,NA,NA,CASSMEREETQYF,TGTGCCAGTAGTATGGAGAGGGAAGAGACCCAGTACTTC
TRBJ1-3,TRBV5-6,NA,NA,CASSLATGTGNTIYF,TGTGCCAGCAGCTTAGCAACAGGGACCGGAAACACCATATATTTT
TRBJ1-3,TRBV5-4,NA,NA,CASSFQDRLFSGNTIYF,TGTGCCAGCAGCTTCCAGGACAGATTATTCTCTGGAAACACCATATATTTT
TRBJ2-3,TRBV18,TRBD1,NA,CASSPIGTVSDTQYF,TGTGCCAGCTCACCCATCGGGACAGTATCAGATACGCAGTATTTT
TRBJ1-1,TRBV2,TRBD1,medium-sized,CASTGTGNTEAFF,TGTGCCAGCACCGGGACAGGGAACACTGAAGCTTTCTTT
TRBJ1-4,TRBV5-5,TRBD1,NA,CASSWTGSSDEKLFF,TGTGCCAGCAGCTGGACAGGTTCGTCAGATGAAAAACTGTTTTTT
TRBJ1-2,TRBV7-3,NA,few,CASGQGPSDYGYTF,TGTGCCAGCGGGCAGGGGCCCTCGGACTATGGCTACACCTTC
TRBJ2-7,TRBV7-2,NA,NA,CASSLGRNEQYF,TGTGCCAGCAGCTTGGGTCGCAATGAGCAGTACTTC
TRBJ1-1,TRBV18,NA,NA,CASSPVENTEAFF,TGTGCCAGCTCACCCGTAGAAAACACTGAAGCTTTCTTT
TRBJ2-2,TRBV18,NA,NA,CASSPNANTGELFF,TGTGCCAGCTCACCCAACGCGAACACCGGGGAGCTGTTTTTT
TRBJ1-1,TRBV5-8,NA,NA,CASSLAPSNTEAFF,TGTGCCAGCAGCTTAGCACCATCGAACACTGAAGCTTTCTTT
TRBJ2-1,TRBV12-5,NA,NA,CASGLVTNRQFF,TGTGCTAGTGGTTTGGTCACTAATCGGCAGTTCTTC
TRBJ2-7,TRBV6-5,NA,NA,CASRVSGGLREQYF,TGTGCCAGCCGCGTTAGTGGGGGGCTACGGGAGCAGTACTTC
TRBJ1-4,TRBV4-1,TRBD1,NA,CASSQETGPGEKLFF,TGCGCCAGCAGCCAGGAGACAGGGCCTGGTGAAAAACTGTTTTTT
TRBJ1-5,TRBV4-1,NA,NA,CASSPAGGLNQPQHF,TGCGCCAGCAGCCCGGCCGGGGGGCTTAATCAGCCCCAGCATTTT
TRBJ1-5,TRBV5-1,NA,NA,CASSLTGLNQPQHF,TGCGCCAGCAGCTTGACAGGACTTAATCAGCCCCAGCATTTT
TRBJ2-2,TRBV18,NA,NA,CASSIGGELFF,TGTGCCAGCTCGATAGGCGGGGAGCTGTTTTTT
TRBJ1-3,TRBV7-9,NA,few,CASSLVTAPGNTIYF,TGTGCCAGCAGCTTAGTGACGGCGCCTGGAAACACCATATATTTT
TRBJ2-3,TRBV14,NA,NA,CASSQVTDTQYF,TGTGCCAGCAGCCAAGTCACAGATACGCAGTATTTT
TRBJ1-2,TRBV4-3,NA,NA,CASSQDPQEVDYGYTF,TGCGCCAGCAGCCAAGACCCCCAGGAGGTGGACTATGGCTACACCTTC
TRBJ1-2,TRBV6-5,NA,NA,CASSYSRGRIGYTF,TGTGCCAGCAGTTACTCGCGGGGCCGCATCGGCTACACCTTC
TRBJ2-3,TRBV5-4,NA,once,CASSLGFFDSSTDTQYF,TGTGCCAGCAGCTTGGGTTTTTTTGACAGTAGCACAGATACGCAGTATTTT
TRBJ2-2,TRBV7-7,NA,NA,CASSLLGVNTGELFF,TGTGCCAGCAGCTTACTAGGGGTGAACACCGGGGAGCTGTTTTTT